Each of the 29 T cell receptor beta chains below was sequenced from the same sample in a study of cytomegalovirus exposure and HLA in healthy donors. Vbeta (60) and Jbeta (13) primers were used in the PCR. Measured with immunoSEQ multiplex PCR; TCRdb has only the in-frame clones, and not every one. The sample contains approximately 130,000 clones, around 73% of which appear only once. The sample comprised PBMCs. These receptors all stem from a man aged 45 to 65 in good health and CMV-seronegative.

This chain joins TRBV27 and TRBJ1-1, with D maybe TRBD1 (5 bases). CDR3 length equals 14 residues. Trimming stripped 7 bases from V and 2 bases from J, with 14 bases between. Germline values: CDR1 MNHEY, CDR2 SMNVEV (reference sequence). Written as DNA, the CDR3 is TGTGCCAGCACCACCCGGGGGACTAACACTGAAGCTTTCTTT. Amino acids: CASTTRGTNTEAFF.

CDR3 in amino acids: CASSSVGTGQETQYF. Here the CDR3 DNA reads TGTGCCAGCAGTTCAGTAGGGACAGGTCAAGAGACCCAGTACTTC. This rearrangement joins TRBV28 to TRBJ2-5; 8 nucleotides match TRBD1. The germline V gene encodes CDR1 MDHEN and CDR2 SYDVKM. J lost 2 bases, V lost 4 bases, and 6 bases had no gene match. This CDR3 comprises 15 residues.

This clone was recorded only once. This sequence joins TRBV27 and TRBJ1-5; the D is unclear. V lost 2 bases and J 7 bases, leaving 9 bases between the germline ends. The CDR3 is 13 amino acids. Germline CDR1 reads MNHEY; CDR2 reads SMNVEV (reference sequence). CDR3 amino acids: CASSLGFNQPQHF. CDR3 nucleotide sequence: TGTGCCAGCAGTTTAGGCTTCAACCAGCCCCAGCATTTT.

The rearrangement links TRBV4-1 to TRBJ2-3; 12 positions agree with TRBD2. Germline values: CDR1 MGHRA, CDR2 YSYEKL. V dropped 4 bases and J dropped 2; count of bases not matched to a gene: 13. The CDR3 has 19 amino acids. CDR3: CASSPMTSGRASITDTQYF. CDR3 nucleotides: TGCGCCAGCAGCCCCATGACTAGCGGGAGAGCAAGTATCACAGATACGCAGTATTTT.

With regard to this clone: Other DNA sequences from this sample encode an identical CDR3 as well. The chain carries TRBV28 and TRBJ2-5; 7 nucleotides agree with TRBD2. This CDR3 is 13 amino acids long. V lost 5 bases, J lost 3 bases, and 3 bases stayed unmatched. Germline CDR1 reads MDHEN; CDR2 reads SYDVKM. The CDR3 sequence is CASSRTRKETQYF. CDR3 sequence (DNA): TGTGCCAGCAGTCGGACTAGAAAAGAGACCCAGTACTTC.

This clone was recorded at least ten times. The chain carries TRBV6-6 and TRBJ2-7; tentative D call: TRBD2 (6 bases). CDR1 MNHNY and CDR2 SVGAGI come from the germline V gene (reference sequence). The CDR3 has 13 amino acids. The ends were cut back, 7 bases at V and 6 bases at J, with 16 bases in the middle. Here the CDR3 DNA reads TGTGCCAGCAACAAAGCGGGTCACGGCGAGCAGTACTTC. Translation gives CASNKAGHGEQYF.

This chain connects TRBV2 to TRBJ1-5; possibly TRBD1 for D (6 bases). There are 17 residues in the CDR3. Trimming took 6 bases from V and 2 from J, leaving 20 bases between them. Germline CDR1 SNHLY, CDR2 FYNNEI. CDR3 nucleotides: TGTGCCAGCAGGGGATGGGGGCCCGGTGCGGGCAATCAGCCCCAGCATTTT. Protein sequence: CASRGWGPGAGNQPQHF.

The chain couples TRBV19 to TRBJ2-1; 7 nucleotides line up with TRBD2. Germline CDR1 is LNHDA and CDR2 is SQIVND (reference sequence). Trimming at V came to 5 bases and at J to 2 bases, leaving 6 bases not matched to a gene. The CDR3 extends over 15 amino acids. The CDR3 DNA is TGTGCCAGTAGTTCCCGAGCGGGAACCTACAATGAGCAGTTCTTC. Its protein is CASSSRAGTYNEQFF.

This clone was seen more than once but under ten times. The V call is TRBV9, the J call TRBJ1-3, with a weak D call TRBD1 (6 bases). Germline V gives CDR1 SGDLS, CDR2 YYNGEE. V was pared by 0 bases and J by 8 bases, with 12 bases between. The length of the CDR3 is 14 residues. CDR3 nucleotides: TGTGCCAGCAGCGTAGGAGGAGGGGGGGACACCATATATTTT. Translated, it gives CASSVGGGGDTIYF.

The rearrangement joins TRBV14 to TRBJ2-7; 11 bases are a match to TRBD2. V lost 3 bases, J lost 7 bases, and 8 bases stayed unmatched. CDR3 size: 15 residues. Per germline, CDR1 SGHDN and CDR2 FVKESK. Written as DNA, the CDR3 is TGTGCCAGCAGCCACCCTAGCGGGAGGAATAAAGAGCAGTACTTC. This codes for CASSHPSGRNKEQYF.

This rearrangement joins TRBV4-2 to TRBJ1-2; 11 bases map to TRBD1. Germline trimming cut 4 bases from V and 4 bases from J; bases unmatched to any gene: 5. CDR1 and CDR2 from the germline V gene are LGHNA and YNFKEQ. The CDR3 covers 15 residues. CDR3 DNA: TGTGCCAGCAGCCCTCCGGGACAGGGGGGCTATGGCTACACCTTC. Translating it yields CASSPPGQGGYGYTF.

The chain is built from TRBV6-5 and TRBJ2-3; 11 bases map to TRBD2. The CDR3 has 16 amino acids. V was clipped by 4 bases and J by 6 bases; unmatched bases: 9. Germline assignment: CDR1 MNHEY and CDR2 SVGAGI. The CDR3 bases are TGTGCCAGCAGTTCCTCGACTAGCGGGATCCGGGATACGCAGTATTTT. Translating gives CASSSSTSGIRDTQYF.

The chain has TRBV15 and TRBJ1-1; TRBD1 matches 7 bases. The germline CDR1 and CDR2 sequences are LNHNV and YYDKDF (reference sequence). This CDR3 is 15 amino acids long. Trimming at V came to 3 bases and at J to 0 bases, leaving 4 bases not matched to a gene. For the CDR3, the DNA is TGTGCCACCAGCAGGATACAGGGGATGAACACTGAAGCTTTCTTT. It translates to CATSRIQGMNTEAFF.

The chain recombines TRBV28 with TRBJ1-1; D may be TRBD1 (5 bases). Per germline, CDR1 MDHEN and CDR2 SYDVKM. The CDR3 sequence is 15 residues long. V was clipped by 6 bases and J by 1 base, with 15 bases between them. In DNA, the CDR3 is TGTGCCAGCAGCCTACCGGGGGTTACGAACACTGAAGCTTTCTTT. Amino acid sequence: CASSLPGVTNTEAFF. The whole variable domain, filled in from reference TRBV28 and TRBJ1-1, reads DVKVTQSSRYLVKRTGEKVFLECVQDMDHENMFWYRQDPGLGLRLIYFSYDVKMKEKGDIPEGYSVSREKKERFSLILESASTNQTSMYLCASSLPGVTNTEAFFGQGTRLTVV.

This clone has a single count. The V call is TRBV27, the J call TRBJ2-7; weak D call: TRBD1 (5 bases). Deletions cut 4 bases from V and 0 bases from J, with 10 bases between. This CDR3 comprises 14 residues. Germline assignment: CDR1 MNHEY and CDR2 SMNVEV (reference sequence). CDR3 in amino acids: CASSSSTASYEQYF. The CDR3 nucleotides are TGTGCCAGCAGTTCGTCGACAGCCTCCTACGAGCAGTACTTC.

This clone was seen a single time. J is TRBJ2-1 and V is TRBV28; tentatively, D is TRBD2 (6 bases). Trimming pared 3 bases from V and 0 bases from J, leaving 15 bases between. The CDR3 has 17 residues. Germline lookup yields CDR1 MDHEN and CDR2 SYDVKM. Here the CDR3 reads CASSFPGTFSSYNEQFF. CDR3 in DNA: TGTGCCAGCAGTTTTCCCGGGACTTTCAGCTCCTACAATGAGCAGTTCTTC. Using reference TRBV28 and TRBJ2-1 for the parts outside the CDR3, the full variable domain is DVKVTQSSRYLVKRTGEKVFLECVQDMDHENMFWYRQDPGLGLRLIYFSYDVKMKEKGDIPEGYSVSREKKERFSLILESASTNQTSMYLCASSFPGTFSSYNEQFFGPGTRLTVL.

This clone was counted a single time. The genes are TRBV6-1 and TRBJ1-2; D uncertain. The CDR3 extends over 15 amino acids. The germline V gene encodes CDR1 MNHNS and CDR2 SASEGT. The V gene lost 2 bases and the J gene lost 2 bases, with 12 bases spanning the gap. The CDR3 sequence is CASSEQEGGNYGYTF. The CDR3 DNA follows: TGTGCCAGCAGTGAACAAGAGGGCGGGAACTATGGCTACACCTTC.

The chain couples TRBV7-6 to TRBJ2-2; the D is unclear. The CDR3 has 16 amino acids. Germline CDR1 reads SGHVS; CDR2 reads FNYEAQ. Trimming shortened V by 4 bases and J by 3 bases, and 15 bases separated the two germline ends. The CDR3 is CASSSQIQTDTGELFF. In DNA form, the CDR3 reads TGTGCCAGCAGCTCGCAAATTCAAACGGACACCGGGGAGCTGTTTTTT.

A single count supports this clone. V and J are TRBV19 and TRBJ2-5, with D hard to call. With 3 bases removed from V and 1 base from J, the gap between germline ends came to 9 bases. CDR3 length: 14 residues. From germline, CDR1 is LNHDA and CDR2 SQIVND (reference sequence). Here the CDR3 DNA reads TGTGCCAGTAGTATGGCCTCCACCCAAGAGACCCAGTACTTC. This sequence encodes CASSMASTQETQYF.

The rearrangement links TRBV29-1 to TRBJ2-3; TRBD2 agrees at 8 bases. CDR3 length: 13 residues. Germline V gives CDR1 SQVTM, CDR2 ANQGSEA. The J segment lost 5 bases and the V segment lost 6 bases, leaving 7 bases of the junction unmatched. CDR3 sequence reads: CSVEREYGDTQYF. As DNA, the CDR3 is TGCAGCGTGGAGCGGGAGTACGGAGATACGCAGTATTTT.

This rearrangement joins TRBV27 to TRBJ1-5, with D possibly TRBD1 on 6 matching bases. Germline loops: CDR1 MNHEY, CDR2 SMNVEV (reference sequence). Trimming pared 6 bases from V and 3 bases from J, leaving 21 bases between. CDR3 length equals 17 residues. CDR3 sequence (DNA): TGTGCCAGCAGCAGTGGGGGACAAGGCTTCAACAATCAGCCCCAGCATTTT. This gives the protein CASSSGGQGFNNQPQHF.

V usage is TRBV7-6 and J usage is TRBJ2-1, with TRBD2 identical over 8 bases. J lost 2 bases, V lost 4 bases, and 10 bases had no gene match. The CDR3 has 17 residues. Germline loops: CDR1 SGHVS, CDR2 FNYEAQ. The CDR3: CASSSSSAGEPYNEQFF. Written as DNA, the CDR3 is TGTGCCAGCAGCTCCTCTTCAGCGGGAGAACCCTACAATGAGCAGTTCTTC.

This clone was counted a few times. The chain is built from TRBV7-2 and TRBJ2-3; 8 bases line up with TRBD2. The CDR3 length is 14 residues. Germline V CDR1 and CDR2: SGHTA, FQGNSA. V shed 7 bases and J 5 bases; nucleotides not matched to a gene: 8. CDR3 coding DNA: TGTGCCAGCAACCCGGGAGGGCGGGGAGATACGCAGTATTTT. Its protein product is CASNPGGRGDTQYF.

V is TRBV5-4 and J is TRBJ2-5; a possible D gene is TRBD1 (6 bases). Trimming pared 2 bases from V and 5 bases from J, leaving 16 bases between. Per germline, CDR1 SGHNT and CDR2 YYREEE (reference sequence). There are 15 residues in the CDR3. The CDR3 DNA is TGTGCCAGCAGCTTAATGGGGGCGGCTTCGGAGACCCAGTACTTC. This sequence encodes CASSLMGAASETQYF.

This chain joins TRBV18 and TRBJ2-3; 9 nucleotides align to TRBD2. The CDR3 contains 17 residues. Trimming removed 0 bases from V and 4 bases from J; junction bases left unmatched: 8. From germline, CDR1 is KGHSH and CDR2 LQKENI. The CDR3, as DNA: TGTGCCAGCTCACCACCGGGGAGCGGGAGGAATTCAGATACGCAGTATTTT. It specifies CASSPPGSGRNSDTQYF.

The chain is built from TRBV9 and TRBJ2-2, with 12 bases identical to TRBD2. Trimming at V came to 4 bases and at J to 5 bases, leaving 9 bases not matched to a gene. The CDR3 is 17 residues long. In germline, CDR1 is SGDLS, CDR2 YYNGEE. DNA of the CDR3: TGTGCCAGCAGCCGTGGTGGACTAGCGGGACGGACCGGGGAGCTGTTTTTT. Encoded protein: CASSRGGLAGRTGELFF.

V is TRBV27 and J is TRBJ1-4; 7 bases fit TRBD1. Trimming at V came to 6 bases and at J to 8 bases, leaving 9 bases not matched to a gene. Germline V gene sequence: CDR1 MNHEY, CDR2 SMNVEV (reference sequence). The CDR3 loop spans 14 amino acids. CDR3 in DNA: TGTGCCAGCAGCTTGACAGGGAGAGGAGAAAAACTGTTTTTT. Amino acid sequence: CASSLTGRGEKLFF.

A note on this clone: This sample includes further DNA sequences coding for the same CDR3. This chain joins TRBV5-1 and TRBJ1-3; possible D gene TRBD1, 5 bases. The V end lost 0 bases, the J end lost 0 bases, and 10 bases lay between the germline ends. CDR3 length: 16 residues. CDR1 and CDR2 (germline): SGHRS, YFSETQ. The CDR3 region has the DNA TGCGCCAGCAGCTTGGGACAGACCTACTCTGGAAACACCATATATTTT. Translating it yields CASSLGQTYSGNTIYF.

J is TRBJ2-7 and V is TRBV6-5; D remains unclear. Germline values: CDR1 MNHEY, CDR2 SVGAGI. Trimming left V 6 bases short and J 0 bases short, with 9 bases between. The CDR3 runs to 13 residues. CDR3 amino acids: CASSYSISYEQYF. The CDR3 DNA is TGTGCCAGCAGCTACAGCATCTCCTACGAGCAGTACTTC.